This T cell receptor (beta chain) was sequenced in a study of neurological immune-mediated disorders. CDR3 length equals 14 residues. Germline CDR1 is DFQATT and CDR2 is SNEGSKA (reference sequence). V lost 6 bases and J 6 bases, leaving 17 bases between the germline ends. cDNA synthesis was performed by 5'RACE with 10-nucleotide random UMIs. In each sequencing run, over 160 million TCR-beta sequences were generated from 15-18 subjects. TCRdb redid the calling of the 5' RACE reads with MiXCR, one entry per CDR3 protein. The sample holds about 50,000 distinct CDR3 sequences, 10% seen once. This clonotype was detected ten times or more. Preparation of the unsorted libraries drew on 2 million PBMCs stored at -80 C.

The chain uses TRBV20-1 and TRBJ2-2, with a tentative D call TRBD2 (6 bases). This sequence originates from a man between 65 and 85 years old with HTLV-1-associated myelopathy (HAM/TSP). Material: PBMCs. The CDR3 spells CSAPLGRKSGELFF. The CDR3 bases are TGCAGTGCCCCGTTGGGGAGGAAATCCGGGGAGCTGTTTTTT.